Here is one TCR beta chain with its context. No cognate antigen has been identified for it. Within one base of it there is no much larger clone, and no base qualities were kept. The cysteine opens and the phenylalanine closes a CDR3 of 13 amino acids. The retained sequence is limited to the CDR3, 39 bases, with the frame set at the first base. V and J are trimmed by 3 bases and 8 bases, and the gene matches miss 7 bases of the junction. Sequences SGHKS (CDR1) and YYEKEE (CDR2) are obtained from the germline V gene (reference sequence). TCRbeta CDR3 regions were sequenced with the immunoSEQ Assay. After extraction, genomic DNA underwent amplification by bias-controlled multiplex PCR, followed by high-throughput sequencing. As for how the authors treated the data: Collapsing and filtering of sequences were performed to quantify the absolute abundance of each unique TCRbeta CDR3 region. Usable DNA was measured by amplifying reference genes present in all nucleated cells, and TCRbeta template counts were normalized to that usable DNA to estimate T cell fraction. Repertoire TCRs were annotated as SARS-CoV-2-specific when V gene, CDR3 amino acid sequence and J gene were exactly matched to a known reactive TCR set. The reference SARS-CoV-2 TCR set came from MIRA and was filtered for enrichment in COVID-19-positive ImmuneCODE repertoires, removing public or cross-reactive TCRs. Using the MIRA antigens, annotated TCRs were further analysed by specific ORF or by position within an ORF. Breadth was defined as annotated unique rearrangements over total unique productive rearrangements; depth was the summed frequency of those rearrangements. Group comparisons of TCR breadth used two-sided Wilcoxon rank-sum tests. TCRdb obtained this table from immuneACCESS and retained in-frame rearrangements with V and J assigned. These tables miss some clones; where compared with another copy, unresolved V genes account for less than half of the shortfall, and the remainder is unexplained. That table supplies the V and J calls and clone size; D and trimming were determined from the DNA. For this sample there are more than 400,000 clones; around 90% appear just once. Around 4.5% of the sample is held by the ten biggest clonotypes.

These data belong to a study of Ad26.COV2.S vaccination and SARS-CoV-2 variants (dated by TCRdb to about 2021). A note on the overall study: Vaccine-arm donors came from COV1001, a multicentre, randomized, double-blind, placebo-controlled phase I-IIa trial of Ad26.COV2.S in healthy adults. Ad26.COV2.S was administered intramuscularly at 5 x 10^10 or 1 x 10^11 viral particles, either as a single shot or as two shots given 56 days apart. TCRbeta repertoire sequencing served as the tool for gauging how specific and how broad the SARS-CoV-2-reactive T cell receptors were following Ad26.COV2.S vaccination. The TCR-sequenced set comprised about 32 samples: around 20 Ad26.COV2.S vaccine recipients, 5 placebo recipients and 8 SARS-CoV-2 convalescent individuals. Participants in the trial were split at random into five groups of five each, receiving low-dose or high-dose Ad26.COV2.S once or twice, or else placebo on both occasions. Blinding of investigators to trial group allocation was maintained during experiments and outcome assessment.

Read against the paper, the sample's treatment or condition label means: about 20 received Ad26.COV2.S at low or high dose, single or two shots; 5 received placebo; per-sample allocation not given. Repertoires of vaccine and placebo recipients were sequenced from samples taken on day 63 after the first injection. Cohort 1b enrolled 25 to 30 adults aged 18-55 years at a single site in Boston, USA, between 29 July and 7 August 2020. Ad26.COV2.S was a replication-incompetent adenovirus type 26 vector expressing a prefusion-stabilized SARS-CoV-2 spike protein from the original Wuhan strain. General findings and caveats noted by the study authors: It was noted by the authors that total T cell responses may have been underestimated by the TCR breadth and depth analyses. Substantial breadth of spike-specific CD8+ and CD4+ T cell responses was reported after vaccination. Comparable non-spike TCR breadth was observed between vaccine and placebo recipients, consistent with only spike being contained in the vaccine. The study lacked the statistical power to compare responses across vaccine doses or regimens. Higher spike-specific TCR breadth was observed in Ad26.COV2.S recipients than in placebo recipients (P = 0.0014).

The sample in question was peripheral blood, obtained in a trial of Ad26.COV2.S vaccine versus placebo. The sequence was collected from a person aged 18 to 65 who received the Ad26.COV2.S COVID-19 vaccine or a placebo. This sequence uses TRBV5-5 and TRBJ1-2; 7 nucleotides in the junction match TRBD1. For the CDR3, the sequence is CASSWGDSQGYTF. The bases read TGTGCCAGCAGCTGGGGGGACAGTCAAGGCTACACCTTC.